The 2 T cell receptor beta chains below come from one sample, sequenced in a study of T cells in localized non-small cell lung cancer. Profiled with immunoSEQ multiplex PCR; TCRdb holds only in-frame clones, not every one. The repertoire has 25,000 to 35,000 clones, around 94% of them found once; the top ten carry around 0.73%. The input for sequencing was peripheral blood, taken before any cancer treatment. Every receptor here comes from a woman between 35 and 70 years old with stage I lung adenocarcinoma.

This clone was picked up one time. The genes are TRBV6-5 and TRBJ2-1; TRBD2 agrees at 10 bases. CDR3 length: 14 amino acids. V lost 6 bases to trimming and J lost 5 bases; unmatched junction nucleotides: 4. The germline V gene encodes CDR1 MNHEY and CDR2 SVGAGI. The CDR3: CASRTSGNNNEQFF. CDR3 DNA: TGTGCCAGCAGAACTAGCGGGAATAACAATGAGCAGTTCTTC.

This clone turned up a few times. The V gene is TRBV7-9, the J gene TRBJ1-2; weak D call: TRBD1 (6 bases). The V gene lost 5 bases and the J gene lost 2 bases, with 9 bases spanning the gap. CDR3 length: 13 amino acids. CDR1 is SEHNR and CDR2 is FQNEAQ in the germline V gene (reference sequence). CDR3 amino acids: CASSRDTNYGYTF. The CDR3 DNA reads as TGTGCCAGCAGCCGGGACACCAACTATGGCTACACCTTC.